Reported below is one T cell receptor beta chain. The antigen is undetermined. The record originates from a study of cytomegalovirus exposure and HLA in healthy donors. Study-level results: As was reported, the classifier diagnosed cytomegalovirus status with high specificity and sensitivity.

Sequenced by immunoSEQ multiplex PCR; TCRdb stores in-frame clones only, minus some. The sample records approximately 160,000 clones, around 90% being singletons. Between the trimmed V and J ends, which lost 6 bases and 3 bases, there was a span of 8 bases. Germline V gene data show CDR1 as SGHNT and CDR2 as YYREEE (reference sequence). There are 12 residues in the CDR3. The chain combines TRBV5-4 with TRBJ2-3; D possibly corresponds to TRBD1 (6 bases). Sequencing was performed on PBMCs. The TCR originated in a woman aged 18 to 35 in good health and CMV-seropositive. CDR3 in DNA: TGTGCCAGCAAAGGGGGTACAGATACGCAGTATTTT. This codes for CASKGGTDTQYF.